A single T cell receptor beta chain is shown here with its context. Its antigen is unidentified. This sample is part of a study of T-cell memory formation after mild COVID-19. About the study: The TCR clusters were mostly specific to one donor.

Study-wide results and limits: Contracting CD8+ clones were enriched in EMRA, CD4+ mainly in CM and EM.

The CDR3 runs to 17 residues. V lost 8 bases, J lost 2 bases, and 8 bases stayed unmatched. From germline, CDR1 is SGHVS and CDR2 FNYEAQ. TCRdb re-called the 5' RACE reads with MiXCR, one entry per CDR3 protein. The sample holds about 68,000 distinct CDR3 sequences; over 15% are singletons and the top ten take roughly a third. The rearrangement joins TRBV7-6 to TRBJ2-1, with 14 positions matching TRBD2. The sample consisted of PBMCs or a T cell subset sorted from them (not recorded which). This TCR was sampled from an adult woman who had mild COVID-19 (a few samples of this study predate the infection). Cell type and time point are not known. The CDR3 DNA sequence: TGTGCCAGCCTTAAAGGGACTAGCGGGAGCCCCTACAATGAGCAGTTCTTC. Amino acid sequence: CASLKGTSGSPYNEQFF.